This paragraph reports one T cell receptor beta chain. The sample originates from a study of cytomegalovirus exposure and HLA in healthy donors. Primers included in the PCR were 60 Vbeta and 13 Jbeta primers. Profiled with immunoSEQ multiplex PCR; TCRdb holds only in-frame clones, not every one. Among 120,000 or so clones, roughly 78% were seen once, and the ten largest hold 2% to 3%. This CDR3 spans 14 amino acids. Looked up from germline, CDR1 is MNHEY and CDR2 is SMNVEV (reference sequence). Germline trimming cut 5 bases from V and 5 bases from J; bases unmatched to any gene: 6. The sequencing input was PBMCs. The clonotype originates from a man under 40 in good health and CMV-seronegative. The rearrangement uses TRBV27 and TRBJ2-7, with TRBD2 identical over 10 bases. This CDR3 is CASSLAGDLNEQYF. The CDR3 region has the DNA TGTGCCAGCAGTCTAGCGGGAGATCTCAACGAGCAGTACTTC.